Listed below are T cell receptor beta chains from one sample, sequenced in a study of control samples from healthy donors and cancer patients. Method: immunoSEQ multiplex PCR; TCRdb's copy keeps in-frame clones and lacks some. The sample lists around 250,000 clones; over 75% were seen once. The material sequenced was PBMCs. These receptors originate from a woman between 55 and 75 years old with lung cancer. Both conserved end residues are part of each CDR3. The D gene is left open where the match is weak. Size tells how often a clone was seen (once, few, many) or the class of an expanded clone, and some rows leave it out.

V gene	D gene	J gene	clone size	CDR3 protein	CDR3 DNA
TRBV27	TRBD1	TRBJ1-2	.	CASSPRTGMYGYTF	TGTGCCAGCAGTCCTCGGACAGGGATGTATGGCTACACCTTC
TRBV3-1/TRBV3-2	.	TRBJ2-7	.	CASSQVASTTYEQYF	TGTGCCAGCAGCCAAGTGGCCTCTACAACCTACGAGCAGTACTTC
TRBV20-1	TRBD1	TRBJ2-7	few	CSHKNRGEQYF	TGCAGTCACAAAAACAGGGGCGAGCAGTACTTC
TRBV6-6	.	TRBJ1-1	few	CASSYSNGLAEAFF	TGTGCCAGCAGTTACTCGAACGGGCTAGCTGAAGCTTTCTTT
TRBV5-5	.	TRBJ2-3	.	CASSLDNREDTQYF	TGTGCCAGCAGCCTAGACAACAGGGAGGATACGCAGTATTTT
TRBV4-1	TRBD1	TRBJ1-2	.	CASSYRGRGQYGYTF	TGCGCCAGCAGCTACAGGGGGCGGGGTCAATATGGCTACACCTTC
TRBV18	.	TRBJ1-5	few	CASSPVGDNNQPQHF	TGTGCCAGCTCACCAGTAGGGGACAACAATCAGCCCCAGCATTTT
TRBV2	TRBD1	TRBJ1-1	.	CASSASGTAFVNTEAFF	TGTGCCAGCAGTGCTTCCGGGACAGCTTTTGTGAACACTGAAGCTTTCTTT
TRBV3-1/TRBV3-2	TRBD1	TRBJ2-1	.	CASSQEATGKEFF	TGTGCCAGCAGCCAAGAGGCGACAGGGAAGGAGTTCTTC
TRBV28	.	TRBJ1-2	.	CASSLLGLLYGYTF	TGTGCCAGCAGCCTATTGGGACTGCTCTATGGCTACACCTTC
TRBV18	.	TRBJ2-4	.	CASSPMPGRTLQYF	TGTGCCAGCTCACCCATGCCGGGACGGACCCTTCAGTACTTC
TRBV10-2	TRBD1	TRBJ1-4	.	CATGTAGEKLFF	TGCGCCACTGGGACAGCGGGGGAAAAACTGTTTTTT
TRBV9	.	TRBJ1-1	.	CASSFSLGGTEAFF	TGTGCCAGCAGCTTTTCCCTGGGGGGGACTGAAGCTTTCTTT
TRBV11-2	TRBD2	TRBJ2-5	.	CASSLGSGRLETQYF	TGTGCCAGCAGCTTAGGTAGCGGGAGGTTGGAGACCCAGTACTTC
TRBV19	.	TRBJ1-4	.	CASGPRGGDEKLFF	TGTGCCAGTGGGCCGAGAGGGGGGGATGAAAAACTGTTTTTT
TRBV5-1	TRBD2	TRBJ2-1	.	CASSDTSGGNEQFF	TGCGCCAGCAGCGATACTAGCGGGGGCAATGAGCAGTTCTTC
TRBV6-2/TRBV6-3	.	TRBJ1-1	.	CASSKGREGGFTEAFF	TGTGCCAGCAGCAAAGGTCGGGAGGGAGGATTCACTGAAGCTTTCTTT
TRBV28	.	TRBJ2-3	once	CASRELTDTQYF	TGTGCCAGCAGGGAGCTCACAGATACGCAGTATTTT
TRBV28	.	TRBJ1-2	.	CASSLEATSGYTF	TGTGCCAGCAGTTTGGAAGCGACAAGTGGCTACACCTTC
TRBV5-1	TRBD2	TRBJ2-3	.	CASSLTGGLSGTDTQYF	TGCGCCAGCAGCTTGACGGGGGGGCTTTCCGGCACAGATACGCAGTATTTT
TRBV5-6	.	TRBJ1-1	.	CASSLSRFGEPFF	TGTGCCAGCAGCTTGAGTCGTTTCGGGGAACCTTTCTTT
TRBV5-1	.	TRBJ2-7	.	CASSLAASYEQYF	TGCGCCAGCAGCTTGGCGGCCTCCTACGAGCAGTACTTC
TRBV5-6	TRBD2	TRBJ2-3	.	CASSFSGARSTDTQYF	TGTGCCAGCAGCTTTAGCGGGGCCCGTAGCACAGATACGCAGTATTTT
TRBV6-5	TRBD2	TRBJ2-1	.	CASRSLAGGFDEQFF	TGTGCCAGCAGATCGCTAGCGGGGGGCTTTGATGAGCAGTTCTTC
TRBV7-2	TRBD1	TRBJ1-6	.	CASSYTGTAGSPLHF	TGTGCCAGCAGCTATACCGGGACAGCAGGGTCACCCCTCCACTTT
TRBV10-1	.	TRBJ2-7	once	CASSESNSRSYEQYF	TGCGCCAGCAGTGAGAGTAACAGTCGCTCCTACGAGCAGTACTTC
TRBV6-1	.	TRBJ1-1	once	CASSEFARPLNTEAFF	TGTGCCAGCAGTGAATTCGCCCGACCTTTGAACACTGAAGCTTTCTTT
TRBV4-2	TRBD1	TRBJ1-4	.	CASSQEARAGGTATNEKLFF	TGTGCCAGCAGCCAAGAAGCCCGGGCAGGGGGAACTGCAACTAATGAAAAACTGTTTTTT
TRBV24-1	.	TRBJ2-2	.	CATSDLQGTGELFF	TGTGCCACCAGTGATTTGCAGGGCACCGGGGAGCTGTTTTTT